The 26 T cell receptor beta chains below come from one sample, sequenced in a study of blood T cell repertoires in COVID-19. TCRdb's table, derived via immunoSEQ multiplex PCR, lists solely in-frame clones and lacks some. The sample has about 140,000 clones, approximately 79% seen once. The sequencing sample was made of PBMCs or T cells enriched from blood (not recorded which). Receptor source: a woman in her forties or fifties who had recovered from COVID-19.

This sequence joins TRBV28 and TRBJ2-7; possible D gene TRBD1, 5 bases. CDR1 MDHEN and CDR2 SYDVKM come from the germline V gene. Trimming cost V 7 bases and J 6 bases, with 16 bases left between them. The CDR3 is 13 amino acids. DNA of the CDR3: TGTGCCAGCATGACCAGGGAACGACTCGAGCAGTACTTC. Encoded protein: CASMTRERLEQYF.

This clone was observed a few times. CDR3 region: CASSQTREGGVEKLFF. The CDR3 bases are TGTGCCAGCAGCCAGACGCGGGAGGGCGGCGTTGAAAAACTGTTTTTT. The chain carries TRBV3-1 (or the pseudogene TRBV3-2) and TRBJ1-4; no definite D call. Trimming shortened V by 3 bases and J by 7 bases, and 18 bases separated the two germline ends. The CDR3 runs 16 residues. CDR1 and CDR2 (germline): LGHDT, YNNKEL (reference sequence).

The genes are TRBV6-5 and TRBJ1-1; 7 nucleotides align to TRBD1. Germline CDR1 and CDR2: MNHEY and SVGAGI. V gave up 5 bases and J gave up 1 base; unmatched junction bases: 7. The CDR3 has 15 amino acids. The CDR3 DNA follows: TGTGCCAGCAGTCACCGGACAGGACGGAACACTGAAGCTTTCTTT. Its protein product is CASSHRTGRNTEAFF.

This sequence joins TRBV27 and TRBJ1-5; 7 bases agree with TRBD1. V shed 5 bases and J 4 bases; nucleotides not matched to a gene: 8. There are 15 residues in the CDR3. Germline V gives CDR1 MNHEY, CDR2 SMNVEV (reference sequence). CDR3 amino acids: CASSPRQGINQPQHF. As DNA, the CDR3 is TGTGCCAGCAGTCCCCGACAGGGAATAAATCAGCCCCAGCATTTT.

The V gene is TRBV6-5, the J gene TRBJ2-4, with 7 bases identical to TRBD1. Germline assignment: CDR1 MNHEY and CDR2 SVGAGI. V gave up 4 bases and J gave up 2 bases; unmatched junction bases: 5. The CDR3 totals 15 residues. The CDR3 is CASSFQTGSKNIQYF. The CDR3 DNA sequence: TGTGCCAGCAGTTTCCAGACAGGGTCCAAAAACATTCAGTACTTC.

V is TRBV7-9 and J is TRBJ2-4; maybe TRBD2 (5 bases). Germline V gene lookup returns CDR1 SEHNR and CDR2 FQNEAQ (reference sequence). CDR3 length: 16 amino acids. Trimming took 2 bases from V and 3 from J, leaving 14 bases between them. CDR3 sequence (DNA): TGTGCCAGCAGCTTATTTCCAGCGGCAGACAAAAACATTCAGTACTTC. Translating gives CASSLFPAADKNIQYF.

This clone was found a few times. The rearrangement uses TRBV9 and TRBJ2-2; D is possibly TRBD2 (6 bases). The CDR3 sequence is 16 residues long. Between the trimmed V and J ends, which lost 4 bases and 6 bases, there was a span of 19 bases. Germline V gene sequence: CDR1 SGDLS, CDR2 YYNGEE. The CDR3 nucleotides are TGTGCCAGCAGCCCCCCCGCGGGGCCTCAATCCGGGGAGCTGTTTTTT. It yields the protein CASSPPAGPQSGELFF.

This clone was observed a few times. In nucleotides, the CDR3 is TGTGCCAGCGGAAACCGGGACAGTTCGTTCAATGAGCAGTTCTTC. Amino acid sequence: CASGNRDSSFNEQFF. The rearrangement uses TRBV28 and TRBJ2-1; 7 bases align to TRBD1. This CDR3 comprises 15 residues. Germline values: CDR1 MDHEN, CDR2 SYDVKM. The V gene end was trimmed by 8 bases and the J gene end by 6 bases; junction bases not matched to a gene: 13. The full variable domain, rest sourced from reference TRBV28 and TRBJ2-1, is DVKVTQSSRYLVKRTGEKVFLECVQDMDHENMFWYRQDPGLGLRLIYFSYDVKMKEKGDIPEGYSVSREKKERFSLILESASTNQTSMYLCASGNRDSSFNEQFFGPGTRLTVL.

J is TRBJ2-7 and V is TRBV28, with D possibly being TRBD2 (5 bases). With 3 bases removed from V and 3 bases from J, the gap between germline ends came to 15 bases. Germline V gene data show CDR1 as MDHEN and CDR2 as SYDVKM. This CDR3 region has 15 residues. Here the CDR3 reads CASSFRGERVYEQYF. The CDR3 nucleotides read TGTGCCAGCAGTTTCCGGGGTGAAAGGGTCTACGAGCAGTACTTC. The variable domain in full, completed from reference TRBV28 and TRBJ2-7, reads DVKVTQSSRYLVKRTGEKVFLECVQDMDHENMFWYRQDPGLGLRLIYFSYDVKMKEKGDIPEGYSVSREKKERFSLILESASTNQTSMYLCASSFRGERVYEQYFGPGTRLTVT.

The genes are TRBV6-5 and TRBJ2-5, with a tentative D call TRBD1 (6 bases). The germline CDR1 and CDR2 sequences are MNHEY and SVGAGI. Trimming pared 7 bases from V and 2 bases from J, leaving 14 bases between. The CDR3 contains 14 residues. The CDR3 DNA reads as TGTGCCAGCACCCCCCTGAGGGGGCAAGAGACCCAGTACTTC. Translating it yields CASTPLRGQETQYF.

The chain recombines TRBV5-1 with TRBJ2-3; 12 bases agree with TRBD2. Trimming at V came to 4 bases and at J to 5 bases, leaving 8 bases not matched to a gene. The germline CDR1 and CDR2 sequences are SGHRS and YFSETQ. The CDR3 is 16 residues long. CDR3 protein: CASSQTSGGGVDTQYF. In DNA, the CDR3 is TGCGCCAGCAGCCAGACTAGCGGGGGTGGTGTAGATACGCAGTATTTT.

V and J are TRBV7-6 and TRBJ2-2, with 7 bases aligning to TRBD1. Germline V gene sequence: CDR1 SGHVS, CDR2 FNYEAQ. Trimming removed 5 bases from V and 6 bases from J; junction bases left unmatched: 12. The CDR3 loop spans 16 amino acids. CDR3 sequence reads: CASSQTTGVMPGELFF. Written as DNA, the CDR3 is TGTGCCAGCAGCCAGACCACAGGGGTGATGCCCGGGGAGCTGTTTTTT.

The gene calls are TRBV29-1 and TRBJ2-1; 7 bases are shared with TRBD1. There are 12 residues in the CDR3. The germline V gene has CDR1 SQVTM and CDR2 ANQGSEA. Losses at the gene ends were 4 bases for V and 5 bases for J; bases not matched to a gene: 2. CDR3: CSVGQGDNEQFF. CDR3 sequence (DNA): TGCAGCGTTGGGCAGGGGGACAATGAGCAGTTCTTC.

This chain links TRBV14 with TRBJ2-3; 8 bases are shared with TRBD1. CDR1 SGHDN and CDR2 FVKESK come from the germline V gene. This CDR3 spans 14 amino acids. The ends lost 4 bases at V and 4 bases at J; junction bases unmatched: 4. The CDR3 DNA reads TGTGCCAGCAGCCTACGGGACAGGTCAGATACGCAGTATTTT. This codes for CASSLRDRSDTQYF.

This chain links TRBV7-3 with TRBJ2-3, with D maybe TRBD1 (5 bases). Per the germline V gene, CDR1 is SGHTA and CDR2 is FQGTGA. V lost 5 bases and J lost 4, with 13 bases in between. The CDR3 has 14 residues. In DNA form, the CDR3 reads TGTGCCAGCAGCCCCAGGGTCCGTTCAGATACGCAGTATTTT. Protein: CASSPRVRSDTQYF.

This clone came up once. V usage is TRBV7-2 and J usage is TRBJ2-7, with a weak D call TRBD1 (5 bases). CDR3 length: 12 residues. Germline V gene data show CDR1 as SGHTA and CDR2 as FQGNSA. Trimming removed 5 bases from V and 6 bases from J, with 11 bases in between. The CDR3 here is CASSLRVGEQYF. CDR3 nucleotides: TGTGCCAGCAGCCTCAGGGTCGGCGAGCAGTACTTC.

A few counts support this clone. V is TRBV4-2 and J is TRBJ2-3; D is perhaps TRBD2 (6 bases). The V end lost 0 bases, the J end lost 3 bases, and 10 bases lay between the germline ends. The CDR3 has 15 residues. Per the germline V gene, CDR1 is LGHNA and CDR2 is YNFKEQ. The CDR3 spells CASSQDPRETDTQYF. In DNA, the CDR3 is TGTGCCAGCAGCCAAGATCCCCGGGAGACAGATACGCAGTATTTT.

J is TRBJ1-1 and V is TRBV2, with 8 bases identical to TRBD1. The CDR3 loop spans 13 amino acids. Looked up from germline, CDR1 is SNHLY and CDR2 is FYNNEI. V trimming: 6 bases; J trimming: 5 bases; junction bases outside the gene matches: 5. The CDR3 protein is CASSRQGLTEAFF. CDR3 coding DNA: TGTGCCAGCAGCCGACAGGGGTTGACTGAAGCTTTCTTT.

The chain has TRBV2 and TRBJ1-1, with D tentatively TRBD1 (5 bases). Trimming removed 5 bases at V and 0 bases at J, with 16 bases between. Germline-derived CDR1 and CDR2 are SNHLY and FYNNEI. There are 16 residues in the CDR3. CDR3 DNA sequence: TGTGCCAGCAGTTCTACAGACAGCGCCTTGAACACTGAAGCTTTCTTT. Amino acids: CASSSTDSALNTEAFF.

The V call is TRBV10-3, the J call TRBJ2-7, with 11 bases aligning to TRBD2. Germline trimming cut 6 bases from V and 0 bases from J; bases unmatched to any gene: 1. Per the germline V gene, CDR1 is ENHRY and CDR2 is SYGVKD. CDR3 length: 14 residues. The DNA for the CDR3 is TGTGCCATCAGGACTAGCGGGGACTCCTACGAGCAGTACTTC. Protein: CAIRTSGDSYEQYF.

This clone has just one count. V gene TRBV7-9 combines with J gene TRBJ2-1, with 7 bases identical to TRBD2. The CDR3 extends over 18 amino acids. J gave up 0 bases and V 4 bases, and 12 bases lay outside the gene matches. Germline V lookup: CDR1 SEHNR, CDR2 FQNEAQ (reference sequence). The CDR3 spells CASSSPTSGANSYNEQFF. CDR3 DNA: TGTGCCAGCAGCTCCCCCACCAGCGGGGCGAACTCCTACAATGAGCAGTTCTTC.

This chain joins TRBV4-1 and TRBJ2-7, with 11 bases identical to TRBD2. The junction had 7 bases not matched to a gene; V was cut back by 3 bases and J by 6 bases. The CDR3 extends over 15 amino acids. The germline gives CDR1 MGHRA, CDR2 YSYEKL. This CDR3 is CASSHLAGGLPEQYF. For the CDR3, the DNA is TGCGCCAGCAGCCATCTAGCGGGAGGCCTCCCCGAGCAGTACTTC.

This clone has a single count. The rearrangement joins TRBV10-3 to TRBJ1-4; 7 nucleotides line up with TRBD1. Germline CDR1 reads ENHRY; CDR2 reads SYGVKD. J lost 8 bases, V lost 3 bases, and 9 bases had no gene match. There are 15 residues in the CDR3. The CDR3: CAISDGGGVGEKLFF. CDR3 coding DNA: TGTGCCATCAGTGACGGAGGGGGCGTTGGGGAAAAACTGTTTTTT.

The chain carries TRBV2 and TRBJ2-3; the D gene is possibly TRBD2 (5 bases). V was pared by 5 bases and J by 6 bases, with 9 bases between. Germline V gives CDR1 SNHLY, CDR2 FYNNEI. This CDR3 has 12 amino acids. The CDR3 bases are TGTGCCAGCAGTAAGGAGGCGGATACGCAGTATTTT. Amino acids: CASSKEADTQYF.

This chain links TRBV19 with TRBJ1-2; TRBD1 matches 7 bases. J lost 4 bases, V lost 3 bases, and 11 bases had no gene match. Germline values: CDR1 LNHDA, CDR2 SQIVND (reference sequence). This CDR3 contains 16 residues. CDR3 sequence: CASSIPRQGIFYGYTF. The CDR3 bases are TGTGCCAGTAGTATCCCTCGACAGGGAATATTCTATGGCTACACCTTC.

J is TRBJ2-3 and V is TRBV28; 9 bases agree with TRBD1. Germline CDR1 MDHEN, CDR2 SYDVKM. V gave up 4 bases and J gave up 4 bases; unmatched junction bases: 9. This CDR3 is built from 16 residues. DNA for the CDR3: TGTGCCAGCAGTTCCGGACAGGGGAGGCTCTCAGATACGCAGTATTTT. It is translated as CASSSGQGRLSDTQYF.